This entry lists 17 T cell receptor beta chains sequenced from one sample in a study of shared clonotypes between healthy human individuals. Repertoires were generated with immunoSEQ multiplex PCR, while TCRdb's copy carries only in-frame clones and drops some. The data hold approximately 2.3 million clones, with approximately 95% observed a single time. Sample: naive CD4+ T cells from PBMCs. Subset given: CD45RA+ positively selected. These receptors were taken from a man younger than 35 in good health. Some clones in this sample may be carry-over from other donors' samples.

This sequence joins TRBV15 and TRBJ1-5; D is unclear. The germline V and J ends were trimmed by 1 base and 0 bases, with 10 bases remaining between them. Germline V CDR1 and CDR2: LNHNV, YYDKDF (reference sequence). The CDR3 is made up of 16 amino acids. The chain's CDR3 is CATSRGTGDSNQPQHF. In DNA, the CDR3 is TGTGCCACCAGCAGAGGGACCGGGGATAGCAATCAGCCCCAGCATTTT.

The rearrangement joins TRBV28 to TRBJ2-5, with 11 bases matching TRBD1. Germline CDR1 reads MDHEN; CDR2 reads SYDVKM. With V trimmed by 8 bases and J by 8 bases, 10 bases remained unmatched. The CDR3 consists of 14 residues. CDR3: CASLAPDRGRTQYF. CDR3 in DNA: TGTGCCAGCTTGGCCCCGGACAGGGGGCGTACCCAGTACTTC.

This clone was observed once. The CDR3 protein is CASSLGQGTGNTIYF. CDR3 coding DNA: TGTGCCAGCAGCTTAGGCCAGGGGACGGGAAACACCATATATTTT. The chain is built from TRBV13 and TRBJ1-3; maybe TRBD1 (6 bases). The V end lost 0 bases, the J end lost 4 bases, and 10 bases lay between the germline ends. The germline gives CDR1 PRHDT, CDR2 FYEKMQ (reference sequence). The CDR3 is 15 amino acids.

The genes are TRBV28 and TRBJ1-5; D call uncertain. The CDR3 extends over 16 amino acids. The ends were cut back, 6 bases at V and 0 bases at J, with 15 bases in the middle. Germline lookup yields CDR1 MDHEN and CDR2 SYDVKM. DNA of the CDR3: TGTGCCAGCAGCAGAGGCGTATGGGATAGCAATCAGCCCCAGCATTTT. Amino acid sequence: CASSRGVWDSNQPQHF.

This chain connects TRBV9 to TRBJ2-5; 8 bases are shared with TRBD2. Germline assignment: CDR1 SGDLS and CDR2 YYNGEE. This CDR3 is built from 15 residues. V dropped 0 bases and J dropped 1; count of bases not matched to a gene: 2. CDR3 sequence (DNA): TGTGCCAGCAGCGTAGAGGGGACTAGCCAAGAGACCCAGTACTTC. Translated: CASSVEGTSQETQYF.

Comments on this clone: This sample includes further DNA sequences coding for the same CDR3. This rearrangement joins TRBV5-1 to TRBJ2-1, with D maybe TRBD2 (5 bases). Germline V gives CDR1 SGHRS, CDR2 YFSETQ. Trimming cost V 3 bases and J 0 bases, with 10 bases left between them. CDR3 size: 15 residues. The CDR3, as DNA: TGCGCCAGCAGCTCTAGCCTCAGCTCCTACAATGAGCAGTTCTTC. Protein product: CASSSSLSSYNEQFF.

The V call is TRBV9, the J call TRBJ1-1; a possible D gene is TRBD1 (6 bases). Germline CDR1 and CDR2: SGDLS and YYNGEE. This CDR3 has 14 residues. V was clipped by 4 bases and J by 5 bases, with 15 bases between them. The CDR3 region is CASSLTGWGTEAFF. In DNA form, the CDR3 reads TGTGCCAGCAGCCTGACAGGCTGGGGGACTGAAGCTTTCTTT.

This chain links TRBV5-6 with TRBJ1-2; D gene uncertain. The CDR3 loop spans 15 amino acids. Trimming removed 1 base from V and 1 base from J, with 11 bases in between. Germline-derived CDR1 and CDR2 are SGHDT and YYEEEE. The CDR3 here is CASSLTGRDNYGYTF. CDR3 coding DNA: TGTGCCAGCAGCTTGACTGGGAGGGATAACTATGGCTACACCTTC. Full variable domain (missing parts from reference TRBV5-6 and TRBJ1-2): DAGVTQSPTHLIKTRGQQVTLRCSPKSGHDTVSWYQQALGQGPQFIFQYYEEEERQRGNFPDRFSGHQFPNYSSELNVNALLLGDSALYLCASSLTGRDNYGYTFGSGTRLTVV.

The chain has TRBV28 and TRBJ1-4, with D possibly being TRBD1 (5 bases). The CDR3 is 15 residues long. Germline CDR1 reads MDHEN; CDR2 reads SYDVKM. V lost 5 bases to trimming and J lost 0 bases, with 10 bases between them. The CDR3 loop reads CASSPRQTTNEKLFF. CDR3 nucleotides: TGTGCCAGCAGTCCTCGACAGACAACTAATGAAAAACTGTTTTTT.

V gene TRBV19 combines with J gene TRBJ2-7; 8 bases are a match to TRBD1. J gave up 3 bases and V 4 bases, and 14 bases lay outside the gene matches. This CDR3 comprises 17 residues. The V gene's germline CDR1 is LNHDA and CDR2 SQIVND (reference sequence). CDR3 DNA sequence: TGTGCCAGTAGTACCCTAACTCAGGGGGCGACCAACTACGAGCAGTACTTC. Amino acid sequence: CASSTLTQGATNYEQYF.

The genes are TRBV19 and TRBJ1-2, with a possible D match to TRBD1 (5 bases). V was clipped by 6 bases and J by 8 bases, with 19 bases between them. Germline V gene lookup returns CDR1 LNHDA and CDR2 SQIVND (reference sequence). This CDR3 is 14 amino acids long. CDR3 nucleotide sequence: TGTGCCAGTAGGGTCGCGGGACTTGAACGGGGCTACACCTTC. Its translation: CASRVAGLERGYTF.

This clone is a singleton in its sample. The gene calls are TRBV2 and TRBJ2-7, with D perhaps matching TRBD2 (6 bases). The CDR3 contains 13 residues. Germline lookup yields CDR1 SNHLY and CDR2 FYNNEI. V shed 7 bases and J shed 6 bases, with 16 bases lying between them. DNA of the CDR3: TGTGCCAGCACCGCGGGAATATCGATCGAGCAGTACTTC. The encoded protein is CASTAGISIEQYF. The full variable domain, with the rest looked up from reference TRBV2 and TRBJ2-7, is EPEVTQTPSHQVTQMGQEVILRCVPISNHLYFYWYRQILGQKVEFLVSFYNNEISEKSEIFDDQFSVERPDGSNFTLKIRSTKLEDSAMYFCASTAGISIEQYFGPGTRLTVT.

The V and J genes are TRBV30 and TRBJ1-3; D uncertain. The germline CDR1 and CDR2 sequences are GTSNPN and SVGIG (reference sequence). The CDR3 runs 11 residues. Trimming cost V 3 bases and J 9 bases, with 9 bases left between them. CDR3 bases: TGTGCCTGGAGCCCCCTCGGCACCATATATTTT. Amino acids: CAWSPLGTIYF.

CDR3 residues: CASRPTFLGNEQFF. The CDR3 DNA is TGTGCCAGCAGGCCGACATTCCTCGGGAATGAGCAGTTCTTC. This chain links TRBV2 with TRBJ2-1; D remains unclear. The CDR3 totals 14 residues. Trimming left V 6 bases short and J 7 bases short, with 16 bases between. Germline V gene data show CDR1 as SNHLY and CDR2 as FYNNEI.

The rearrangement joins TRBV20-1 to TRBJ2-7; 8 nucleotides line up with TRBD2. This CDR3 contains 10 residues. Per germline, CDR1 DFQATT and CDR2 SNEGSKA (reference sequence). The CDR3 spells CRVGEAGERV. Here the CDR3 DNA reads TGCAGAGTCGGAGAAGCGGGAGAACGGGTC.

CDR3 loop: CASSSPAGLGGGYGYTF. CDR3 in DNA: TGTGCCAGCAGTTCCCCGGCCGGGTTGGGGGGAGGCTATGGCTACACCTTC. The V call is TRBV27, the J call TRBJ1-2, with a tentative D call TRBD1 (5 bases). V lost 4 bases and J lost 4, with 22 bases in between. The CDR3 sequence is 17 residues long. Germline assignment: CDR1 MNHEY and CDR2 SMNVEV (reference sequence).

The chain joins TRBV7-2 to TRBJ1-5; 12 bases match TRBD1. Trimming at V came to 5 bases and at J to 11 bases, leaving 7 bases not matched to a gene. The CDR3 sequence is 14 residues long. Germline V gene sequence: CDR1 SGHTA, CDR2 FQGNSA. The CDR3 DNA follows: TGTGCCAGCAGCCAAGGGACAGGGGGCTTGACCCAGCATTTT. Translated, it gives CASSQGTGGLTQHF.